The present T cell receptor (beta chain) was sequenced within a study of metastatic and nonmetastatic thyroid tumors. Study details: Thyroid patients, malignant and benign, had repertoires compared across blood and tumor or nodule tissue. Study conclusions and caveats: According to reports, the diversity of TCR beta was significantly higher in malignant thyroid tumors than in benign nodules, and this held in both blood and tumor samples.

V was clipped by 4 bases and J by 0 bases, with 16 bases between them. This CDR3 is 17 amino acids long. Germline values: CDR1 LGHNA, CDR2 YNFKEQ. Points on this clone: Its antigen is undetermined.

All patients reached thyroid surgery having received no treatment beforehand. How the authors handled the data: A distant-metastasis classifier for papillary thyroid cancer was built using CDR3 differences across clinicopathological groups. Using MiXCR, TCRdb re-called clones from the PCR reads. The V and J calls here are based on TCRdb, not the publication. The table lists 30,000 to 35,000 clones, approximately 19% of them singletons, with about 22% in the top ten. The chain has TRBV4-2 and TRBJ2-1; D remains ambiguous. This clonotype originated in a female donor with papillary thyroid cancer or a benign thyroid nodule (not recorded which). Some clones in this sample may be carry-over from other donors' samples. Sequenced material: blood. CDR3 sequence reads: CASSRVSFGSSYNEQFF. The CDR3 coding sequence is TGTGCCAGCAGCCGGGTTTCTTTCGGAAGCTCCTACAATGAGCAGTTCTTC.